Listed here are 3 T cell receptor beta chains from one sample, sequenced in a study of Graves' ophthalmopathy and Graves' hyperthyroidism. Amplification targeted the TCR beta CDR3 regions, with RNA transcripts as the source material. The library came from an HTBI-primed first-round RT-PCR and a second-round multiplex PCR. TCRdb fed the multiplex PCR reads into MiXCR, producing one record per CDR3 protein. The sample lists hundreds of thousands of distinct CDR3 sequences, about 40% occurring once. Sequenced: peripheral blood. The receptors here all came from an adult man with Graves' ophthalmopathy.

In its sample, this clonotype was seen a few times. The CDR3: CASSFQGGTKNTEAFF. The CDR3 DNA is TGCGCCAGCAGCTTCCAAGGAGGGACTAAGAACACTGAAGCTTTCTTT. V gene TRBV5-1 combines with J gene TRBJ1-1, with D tentatively TRBD1 (5 bases). Germline CDR1 reads SGHRS; CDR2 reads YFSETQ. Trimming pared 2 bases from V and 1 base from J, leaving 15 bases between. The CDR3 has 16 residues.

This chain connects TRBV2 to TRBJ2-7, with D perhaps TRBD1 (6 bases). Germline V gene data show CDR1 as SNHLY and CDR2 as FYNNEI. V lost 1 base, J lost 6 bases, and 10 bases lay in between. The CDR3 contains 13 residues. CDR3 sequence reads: CASSEVGAGEQYF. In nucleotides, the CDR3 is TGTGCCAGCAGTGAAGTGGGGGCGGGCGAGCAGTACTTC.

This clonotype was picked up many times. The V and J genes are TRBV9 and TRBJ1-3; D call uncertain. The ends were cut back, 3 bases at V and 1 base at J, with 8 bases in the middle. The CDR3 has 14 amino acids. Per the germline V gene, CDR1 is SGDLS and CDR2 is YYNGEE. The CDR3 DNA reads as TGTGCCAGCAGCGGGATAGATTCTGGAAACACCATATATTTT. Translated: CASSGIDSGNTIYF.